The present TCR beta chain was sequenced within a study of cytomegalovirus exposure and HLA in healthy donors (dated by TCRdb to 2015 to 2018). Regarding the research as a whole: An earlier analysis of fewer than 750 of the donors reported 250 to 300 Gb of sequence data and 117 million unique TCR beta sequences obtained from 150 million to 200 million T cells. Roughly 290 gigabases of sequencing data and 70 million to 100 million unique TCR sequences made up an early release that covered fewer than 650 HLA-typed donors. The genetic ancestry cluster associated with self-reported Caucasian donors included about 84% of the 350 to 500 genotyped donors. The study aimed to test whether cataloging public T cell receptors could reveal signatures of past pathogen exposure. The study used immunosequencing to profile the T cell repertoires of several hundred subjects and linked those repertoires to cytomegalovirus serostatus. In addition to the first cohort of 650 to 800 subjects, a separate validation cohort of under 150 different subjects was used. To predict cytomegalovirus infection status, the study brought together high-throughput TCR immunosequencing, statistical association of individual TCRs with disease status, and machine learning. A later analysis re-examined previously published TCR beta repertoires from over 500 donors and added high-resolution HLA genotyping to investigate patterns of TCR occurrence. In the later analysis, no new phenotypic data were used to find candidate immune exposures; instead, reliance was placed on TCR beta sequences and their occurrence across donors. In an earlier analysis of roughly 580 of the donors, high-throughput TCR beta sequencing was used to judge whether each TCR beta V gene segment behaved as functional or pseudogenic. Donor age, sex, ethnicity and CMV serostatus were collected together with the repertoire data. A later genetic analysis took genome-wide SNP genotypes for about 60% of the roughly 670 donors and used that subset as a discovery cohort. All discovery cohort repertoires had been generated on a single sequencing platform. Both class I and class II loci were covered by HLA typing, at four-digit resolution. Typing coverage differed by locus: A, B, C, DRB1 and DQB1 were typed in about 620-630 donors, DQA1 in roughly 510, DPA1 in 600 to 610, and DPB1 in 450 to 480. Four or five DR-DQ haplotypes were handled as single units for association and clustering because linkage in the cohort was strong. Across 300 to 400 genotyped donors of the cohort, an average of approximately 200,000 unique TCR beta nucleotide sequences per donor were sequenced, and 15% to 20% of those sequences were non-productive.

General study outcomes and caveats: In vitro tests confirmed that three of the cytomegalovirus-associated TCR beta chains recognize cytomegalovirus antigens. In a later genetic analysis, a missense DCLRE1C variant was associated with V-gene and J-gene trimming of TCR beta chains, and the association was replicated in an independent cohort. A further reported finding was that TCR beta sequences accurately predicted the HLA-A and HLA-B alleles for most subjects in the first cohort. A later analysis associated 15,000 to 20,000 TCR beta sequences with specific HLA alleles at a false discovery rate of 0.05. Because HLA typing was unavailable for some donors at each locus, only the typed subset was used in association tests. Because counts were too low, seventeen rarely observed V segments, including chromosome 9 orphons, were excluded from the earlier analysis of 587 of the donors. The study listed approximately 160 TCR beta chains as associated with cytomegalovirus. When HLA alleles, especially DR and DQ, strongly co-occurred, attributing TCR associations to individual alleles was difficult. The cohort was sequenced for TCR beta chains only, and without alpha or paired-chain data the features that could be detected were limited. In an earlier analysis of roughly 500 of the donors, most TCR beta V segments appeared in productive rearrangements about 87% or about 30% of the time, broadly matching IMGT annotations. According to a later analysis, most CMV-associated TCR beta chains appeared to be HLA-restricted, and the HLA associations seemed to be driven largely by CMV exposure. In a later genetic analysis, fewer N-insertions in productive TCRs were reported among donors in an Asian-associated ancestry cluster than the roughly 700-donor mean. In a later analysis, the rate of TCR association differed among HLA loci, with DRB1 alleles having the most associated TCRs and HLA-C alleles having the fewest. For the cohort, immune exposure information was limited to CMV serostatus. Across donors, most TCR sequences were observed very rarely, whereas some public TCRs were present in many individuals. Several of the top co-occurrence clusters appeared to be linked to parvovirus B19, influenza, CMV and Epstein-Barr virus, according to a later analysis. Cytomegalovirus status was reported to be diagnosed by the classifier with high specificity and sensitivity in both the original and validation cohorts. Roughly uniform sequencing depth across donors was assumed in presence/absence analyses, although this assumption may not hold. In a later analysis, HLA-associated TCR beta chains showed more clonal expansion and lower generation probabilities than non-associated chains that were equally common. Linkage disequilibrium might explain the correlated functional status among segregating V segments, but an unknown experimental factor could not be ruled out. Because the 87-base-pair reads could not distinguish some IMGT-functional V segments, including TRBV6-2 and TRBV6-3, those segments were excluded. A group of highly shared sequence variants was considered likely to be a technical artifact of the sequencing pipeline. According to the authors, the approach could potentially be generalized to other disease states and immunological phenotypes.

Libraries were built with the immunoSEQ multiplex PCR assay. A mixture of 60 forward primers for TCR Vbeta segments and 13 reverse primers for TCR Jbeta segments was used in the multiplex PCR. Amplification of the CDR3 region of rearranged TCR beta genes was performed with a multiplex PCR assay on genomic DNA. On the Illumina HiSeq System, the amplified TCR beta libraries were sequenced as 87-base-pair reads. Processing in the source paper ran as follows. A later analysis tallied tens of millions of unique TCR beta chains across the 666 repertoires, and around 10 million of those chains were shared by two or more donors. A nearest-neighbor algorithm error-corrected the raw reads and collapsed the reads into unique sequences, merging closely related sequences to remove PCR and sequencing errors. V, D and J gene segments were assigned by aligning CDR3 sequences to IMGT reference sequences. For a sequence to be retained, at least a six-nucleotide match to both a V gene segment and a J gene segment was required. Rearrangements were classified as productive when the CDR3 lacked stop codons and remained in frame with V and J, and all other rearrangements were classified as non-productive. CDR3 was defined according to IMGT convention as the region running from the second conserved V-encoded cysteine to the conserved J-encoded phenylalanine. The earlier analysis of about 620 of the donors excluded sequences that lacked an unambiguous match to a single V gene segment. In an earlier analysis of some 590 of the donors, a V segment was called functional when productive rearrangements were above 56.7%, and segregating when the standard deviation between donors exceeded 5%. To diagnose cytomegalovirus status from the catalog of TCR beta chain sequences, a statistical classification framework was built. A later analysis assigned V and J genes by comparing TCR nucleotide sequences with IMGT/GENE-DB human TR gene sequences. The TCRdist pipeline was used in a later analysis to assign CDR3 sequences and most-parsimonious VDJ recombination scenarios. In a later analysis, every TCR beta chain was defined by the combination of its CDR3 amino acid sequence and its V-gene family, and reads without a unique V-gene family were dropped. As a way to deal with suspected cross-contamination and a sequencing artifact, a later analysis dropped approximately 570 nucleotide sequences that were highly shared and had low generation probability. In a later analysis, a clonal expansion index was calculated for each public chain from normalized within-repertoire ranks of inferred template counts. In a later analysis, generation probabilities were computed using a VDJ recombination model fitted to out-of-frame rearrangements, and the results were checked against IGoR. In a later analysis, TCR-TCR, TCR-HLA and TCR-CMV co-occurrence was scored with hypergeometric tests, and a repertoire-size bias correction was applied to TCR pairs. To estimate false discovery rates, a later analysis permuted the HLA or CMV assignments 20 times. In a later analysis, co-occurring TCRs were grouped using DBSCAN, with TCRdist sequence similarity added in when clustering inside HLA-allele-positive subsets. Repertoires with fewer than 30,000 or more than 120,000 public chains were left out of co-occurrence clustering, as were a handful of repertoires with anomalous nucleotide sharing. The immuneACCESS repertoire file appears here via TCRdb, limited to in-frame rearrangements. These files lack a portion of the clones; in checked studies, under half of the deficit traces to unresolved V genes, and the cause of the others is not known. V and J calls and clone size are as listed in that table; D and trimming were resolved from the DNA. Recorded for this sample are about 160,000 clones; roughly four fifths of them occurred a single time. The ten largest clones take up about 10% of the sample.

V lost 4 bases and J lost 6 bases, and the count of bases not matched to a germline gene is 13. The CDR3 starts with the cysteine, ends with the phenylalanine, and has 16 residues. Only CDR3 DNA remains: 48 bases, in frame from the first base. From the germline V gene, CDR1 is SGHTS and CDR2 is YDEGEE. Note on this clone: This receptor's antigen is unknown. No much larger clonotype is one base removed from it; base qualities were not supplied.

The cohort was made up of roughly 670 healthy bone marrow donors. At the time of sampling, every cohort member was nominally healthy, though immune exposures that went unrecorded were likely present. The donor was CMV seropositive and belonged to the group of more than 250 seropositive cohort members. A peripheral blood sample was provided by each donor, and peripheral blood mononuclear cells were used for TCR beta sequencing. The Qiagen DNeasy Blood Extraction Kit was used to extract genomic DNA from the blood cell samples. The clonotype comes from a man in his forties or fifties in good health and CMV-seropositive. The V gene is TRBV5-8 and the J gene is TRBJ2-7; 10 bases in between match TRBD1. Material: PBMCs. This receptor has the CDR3 CASSPGTGVSLVEQYF. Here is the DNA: TGTGCCAGCAGCCCCGGGACAGGGGTTTCCTTAGTCGAGCAGTACTTC.